Detailed here is one T cell receptor beta chain. As yet, its antigen is unknown. The data stem from a study of graft-versus-host responses after intestinal transplantation. V gave up 5 bases and J gave up 3 bases, with 11 bases separating them. The CDR3 is 14 amino acids. Germline CDR1 reads WNHNN; CDR2 reads SYGVQD (reference sequence). Generated by immunoSEQ multiplex PCR, the TCRdb table keeps only in-frame clones and is missing some. Of more than 65,000 clones listed, 84% are singletons. This chain connects TRBV10-1 to TRBJ1-5, with D possibly TRBD1 on 5 matching bases. The sequencing used unstimulated CD4+ T cells sorted from spleen or lymph node cells, collected before transplant. The clonotype originates from a human donor who was the organ donor for an intestinal transplant. As DNA, the CDR3 is TGCGCCAGCAGTCGGGAGGGGTACAATCAGCCCCAGCATTTT. As protein: CASSREGYNQPQHF.